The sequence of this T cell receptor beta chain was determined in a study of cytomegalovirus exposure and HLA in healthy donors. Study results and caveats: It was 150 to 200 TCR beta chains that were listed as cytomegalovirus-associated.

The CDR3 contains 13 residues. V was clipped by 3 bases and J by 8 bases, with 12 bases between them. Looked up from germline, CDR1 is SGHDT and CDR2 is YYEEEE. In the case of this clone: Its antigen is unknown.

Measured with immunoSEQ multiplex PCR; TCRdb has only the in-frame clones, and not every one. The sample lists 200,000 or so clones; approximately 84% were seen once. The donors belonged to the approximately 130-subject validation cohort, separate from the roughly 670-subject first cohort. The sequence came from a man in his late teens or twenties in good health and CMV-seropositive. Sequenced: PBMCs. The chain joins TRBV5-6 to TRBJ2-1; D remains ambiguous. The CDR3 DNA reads TGTGCCAGCAGCTGGGCAGGTGTGGATGAGCAGTTCTTC. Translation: CASSWAGVDEQFF.